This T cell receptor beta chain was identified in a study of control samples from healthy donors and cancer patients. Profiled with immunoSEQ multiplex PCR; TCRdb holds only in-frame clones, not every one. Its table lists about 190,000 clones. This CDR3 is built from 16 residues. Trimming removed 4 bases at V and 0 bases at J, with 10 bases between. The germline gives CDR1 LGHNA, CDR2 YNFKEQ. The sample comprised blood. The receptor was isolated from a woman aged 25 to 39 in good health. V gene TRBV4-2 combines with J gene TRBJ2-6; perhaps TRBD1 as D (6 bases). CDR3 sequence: CASSLSDSSGANVLTF. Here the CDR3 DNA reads TGTGCCAGCAGCCTCTCGGACAGCTCTGGGGCCAACGTCCTGACTTTC.